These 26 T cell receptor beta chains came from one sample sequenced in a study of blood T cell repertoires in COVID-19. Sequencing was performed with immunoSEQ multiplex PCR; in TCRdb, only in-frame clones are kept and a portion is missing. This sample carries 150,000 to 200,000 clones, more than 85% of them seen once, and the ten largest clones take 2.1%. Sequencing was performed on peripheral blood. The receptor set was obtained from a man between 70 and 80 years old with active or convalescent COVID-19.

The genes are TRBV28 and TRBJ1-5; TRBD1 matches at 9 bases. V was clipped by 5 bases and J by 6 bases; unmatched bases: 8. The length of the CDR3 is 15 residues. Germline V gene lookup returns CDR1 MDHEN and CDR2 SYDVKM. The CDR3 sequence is CASSPLYRGLQPQHF. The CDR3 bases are TGTGCCAGCAGTCCCCTTTACAGGGGGCTTCAGCCCCAGCATTTT.

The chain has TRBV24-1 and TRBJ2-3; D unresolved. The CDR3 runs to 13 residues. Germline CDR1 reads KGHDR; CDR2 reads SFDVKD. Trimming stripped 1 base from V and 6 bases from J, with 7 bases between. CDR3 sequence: CATSDFEADTQYF. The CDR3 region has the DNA TGTGCCACCAGTGATTTCGAAGCGGATACGCAGTATTTT.

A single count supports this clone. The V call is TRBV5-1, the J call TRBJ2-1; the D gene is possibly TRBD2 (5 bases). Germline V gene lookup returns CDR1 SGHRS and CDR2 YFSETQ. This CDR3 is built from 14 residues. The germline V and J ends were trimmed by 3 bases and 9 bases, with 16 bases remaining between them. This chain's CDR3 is CASSSELGRAEQFF. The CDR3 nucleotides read TGCGCCAGCAGCTCAGAACTAGGGCGTGCTGAGCAGTTCTTC.

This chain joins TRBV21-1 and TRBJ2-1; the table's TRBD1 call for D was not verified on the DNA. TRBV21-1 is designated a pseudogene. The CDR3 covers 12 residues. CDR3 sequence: CASTGTGDEQFF. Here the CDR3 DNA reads TGTGCCAGCACTGGGACAGGGGATGAGCAGTTCTTC.

The CDR3 region has the DNA TGTGCCAGCAGTTCCGGACTAGCGGGGGGTCCCGGGGAGCTGTTTTTT. It specifies CASSSGLAGGPGELFF. This chain connects TRBV6-2 or TRBV6-3 to TRBJ2-2; TRBD2 matches at 14 bases. The CDR3 is made up of 16 amino acids. J lost 6 bases, V lost 4 bases, and 4 bases had no gene match. CDR1 and CDR2 from the germline V gene are MNHEY and SVGEGT.

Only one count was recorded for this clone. CDR3 protein: CASSPSGSDTDTQYF. For the CDR3, the DNA is TGTGCCAGCAGTCCTAGCGGGAGTGATACAGATACGCAGTATTTT. The chain couples TRBV2 to TRBJ2-3; 10 bases align to TRBD2. V trimming: 5 bases; J trimming: 3 bases; junction bases outside the gene matches: 5. Germline lookup yields CDR1 SNHLY and CDR2 FYNNEI. The CDR3 has 15 amino acids. Using reference TRBV2 and TRBJ2-3 for the parts outside the CDR3, the full variable domain is EPEVTQTPSHQVTQMGQEVILRCVPISNHLYFYWYRQILGQKVEFLVSFYNNEISEKSEIFDDQFSVERPDGSNFTLKIRSTKLEDSAMYFCASSPSGSDTDTQYFGPGTRLTVL.

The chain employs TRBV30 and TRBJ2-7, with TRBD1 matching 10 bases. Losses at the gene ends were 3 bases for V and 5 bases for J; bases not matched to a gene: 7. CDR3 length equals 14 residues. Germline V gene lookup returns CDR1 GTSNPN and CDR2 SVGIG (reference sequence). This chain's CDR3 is CAWSWTGGPNEQYF. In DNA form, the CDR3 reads TGTGCCTGGAGCTGGACAGGGGGTCCCAACGAGCAGTACTTC. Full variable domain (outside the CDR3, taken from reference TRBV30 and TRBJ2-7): SQTIHQWPATLVQPVGSPLSLECTVEGTSNPNLYWYRQAAGRGLQLLFYSVGIGQISSEVPQNLSASRPQDRQFILSSKKLLLSDSGFYLCAWSWTGGPNEQYFGPGTRLTVT.

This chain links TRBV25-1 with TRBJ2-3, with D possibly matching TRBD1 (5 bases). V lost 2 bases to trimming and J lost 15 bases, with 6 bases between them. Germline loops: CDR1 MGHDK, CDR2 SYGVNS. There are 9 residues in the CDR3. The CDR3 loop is CASSEQGYF. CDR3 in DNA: TGTGCCAGCAGTGAACAGGGTTATTTT.

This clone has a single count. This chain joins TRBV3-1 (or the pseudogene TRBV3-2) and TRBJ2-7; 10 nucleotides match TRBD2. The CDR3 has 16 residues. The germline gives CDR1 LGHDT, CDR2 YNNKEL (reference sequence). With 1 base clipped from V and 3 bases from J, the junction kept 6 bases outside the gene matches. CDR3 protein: CASSQALAGVYYEQYF. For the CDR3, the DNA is TGTGCCAGCAGCCAAGCCCTAGCGGGAGTGTACTACGAGCAGTACTTC.

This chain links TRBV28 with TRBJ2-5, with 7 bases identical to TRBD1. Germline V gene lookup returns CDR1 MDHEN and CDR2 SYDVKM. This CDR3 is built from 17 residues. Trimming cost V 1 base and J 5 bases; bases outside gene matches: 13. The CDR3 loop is CASSLLAKRGRGETQYF. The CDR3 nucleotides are TGTGCCAGCAGTTTATTAGCGAAACGGGGCAGGGGGGAGACCCAGTACTTC.

The chain's CDR3 is CASSSPGQGSGETQYF. The CDR3, as DNA: TGTGCCAGCAGCTCCCCGGGACAGGGGTCTGGTGAGACCCAGTACTTC. This chain joins TRBV5-6 and TRBJ2-5, with 10 bases aligning to TRBD1. Germline V gene lookup returns CDR1 SGHDT and CDR2 YYEEEE. The CDR3 contains 16 residues. V was clipped by 3 bases and J by 5 bases; unmatched bases: 10.

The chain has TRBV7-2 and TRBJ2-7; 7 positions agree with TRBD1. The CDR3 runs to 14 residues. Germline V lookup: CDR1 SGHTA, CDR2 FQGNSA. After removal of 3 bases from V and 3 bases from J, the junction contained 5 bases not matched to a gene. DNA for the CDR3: TGTGCCAGCAGCTTTCCGGGACAGTTCTACGAGCAGTACTTC. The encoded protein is CASSFPGQFYEQYF. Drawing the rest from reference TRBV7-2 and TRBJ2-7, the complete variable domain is GAGVSQSPSNKVTEKGKDVELRCDPISGHTALYWYRQSLGQGLEFLIYFQGNSAPDKSGLPSDRFSAERTGGSVSTLTIQRTQQEDSAVYLCASSFPGQFYEQYFGPGTRLTVT.

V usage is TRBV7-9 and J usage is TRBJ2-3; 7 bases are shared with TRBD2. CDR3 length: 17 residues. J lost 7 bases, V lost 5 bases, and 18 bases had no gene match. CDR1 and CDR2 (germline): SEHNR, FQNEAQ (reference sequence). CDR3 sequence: CASSATTSRVQSHTQYF. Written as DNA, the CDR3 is TGTGCCAGCAGCGCAACGACTAGCAGGGTCCAGTCCCATACGCAGTATTTT.

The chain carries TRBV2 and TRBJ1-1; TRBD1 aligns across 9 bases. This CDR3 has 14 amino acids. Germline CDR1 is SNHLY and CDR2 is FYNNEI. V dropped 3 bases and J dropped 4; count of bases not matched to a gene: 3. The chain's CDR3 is CASSDLDRGTEAFF. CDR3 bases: TGTGCCAGCAGTGATTTGGACAGGGGCACTGAAGCTTTCTTT.

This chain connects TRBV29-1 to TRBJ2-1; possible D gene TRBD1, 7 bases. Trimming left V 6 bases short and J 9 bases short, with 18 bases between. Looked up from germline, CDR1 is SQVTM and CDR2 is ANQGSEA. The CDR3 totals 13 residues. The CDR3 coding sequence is TGCAGCGTCAATCCAAACCAGGGGGGTGAGCAGTTCTTC. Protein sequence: CSVNPNQGGEQFF.

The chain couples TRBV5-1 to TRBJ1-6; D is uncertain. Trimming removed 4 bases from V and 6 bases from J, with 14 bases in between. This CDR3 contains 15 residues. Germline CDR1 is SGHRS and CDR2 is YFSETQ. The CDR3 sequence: CASSLGRGVNSPLHF. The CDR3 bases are TGCGCCAGCAGCCTGGGTCGGGGTGTTAATTCACCCCTCCACTTT.

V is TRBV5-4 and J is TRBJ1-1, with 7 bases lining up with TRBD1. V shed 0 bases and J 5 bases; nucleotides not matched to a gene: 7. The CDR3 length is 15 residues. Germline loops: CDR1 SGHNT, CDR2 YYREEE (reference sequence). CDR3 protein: CASSLAKGAGTEAFF. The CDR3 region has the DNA TGTGCCAGCAGCTTGGCCAAGGGGGCAGGGACTGAAGCTTTCTTT. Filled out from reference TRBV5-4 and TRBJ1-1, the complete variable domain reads ETGVTQSPTHLIKTRGQQVTLRCSSQSGHNTVSWYQQALGQGPQFIFQYYREEENGRGNFPPRFSGLQFPNYSSELNVNALELDDSALYLCASSLAKGAGTEAFFGQGTRLTVV.

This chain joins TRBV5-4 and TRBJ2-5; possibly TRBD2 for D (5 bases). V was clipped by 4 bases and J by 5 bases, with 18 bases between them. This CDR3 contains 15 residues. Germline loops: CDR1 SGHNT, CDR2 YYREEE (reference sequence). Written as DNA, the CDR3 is TGTGCCAGCAGCCCCCCCTGGGTCGGGGTTGAGACCCAGTACTTC. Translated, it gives CASSPPWVGVETQYF. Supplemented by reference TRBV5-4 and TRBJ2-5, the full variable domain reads ETGVTQSPTHLIKTRGQQVTLRCSSQSGHNTVSWYQQALGQGPQFIFQYYREEENGRGNFPPRFSGLQFPNYSSELNVNALELDDSALYLCASSPPWVGVETQYFGPGTRLLVL.

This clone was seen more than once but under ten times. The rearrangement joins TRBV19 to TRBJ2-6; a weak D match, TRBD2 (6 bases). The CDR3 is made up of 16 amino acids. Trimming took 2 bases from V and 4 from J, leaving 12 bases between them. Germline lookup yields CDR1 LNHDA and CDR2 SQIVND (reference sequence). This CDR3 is CASSIKRRGGANVLTF. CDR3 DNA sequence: TGTGCCAGTAGTATAAAAAGGAGGGGAGGGGCCAACGTCCTGACTTTC.

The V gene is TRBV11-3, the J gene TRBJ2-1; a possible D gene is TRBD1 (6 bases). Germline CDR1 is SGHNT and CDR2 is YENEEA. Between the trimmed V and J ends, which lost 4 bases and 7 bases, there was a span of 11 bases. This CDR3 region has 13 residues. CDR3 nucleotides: TGTGCCAGCAGCTCAAACAGGGATAATGAGCAGTTCTTC. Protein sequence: CASSSNRDNEQFF.

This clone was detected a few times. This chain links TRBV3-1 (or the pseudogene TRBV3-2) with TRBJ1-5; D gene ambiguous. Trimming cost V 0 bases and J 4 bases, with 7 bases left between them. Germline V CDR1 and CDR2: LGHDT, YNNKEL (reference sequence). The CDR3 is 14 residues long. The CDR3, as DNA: TGTGCCAGCAGCCAAGATCAGTCGAATCAGCCCCAGCATTTT. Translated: CASSQDQSNQPQHF.

CDR3 in amino acids: CASSYVRGREKLFF. The CDR3 DNA reads as TGTGCCAGCAGTTACGTCAGGGGCCGGGAAAAACTGTTTTTT. This chain connects TRBV6-5 to TRBJ1-4; perhaps TRBD1 as D (6 bases). Deletions cut 2 bases from V and 8 bases from J, with 12 bases between. The germline V gene encodes CDR1 MNHEY and CDR2 SVGAGI. This CDR3 has 14 residues.

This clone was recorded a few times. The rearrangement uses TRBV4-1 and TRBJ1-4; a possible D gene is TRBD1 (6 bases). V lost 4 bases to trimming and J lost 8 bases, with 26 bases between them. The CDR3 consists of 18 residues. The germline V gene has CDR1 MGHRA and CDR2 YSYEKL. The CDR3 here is CASSPSEYEQGLNEKLFF. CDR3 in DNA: TGCGCCAGCAGCCCATCGGAGTACGAACAGGGTTTGAACGAAAAACTGTTTTTT.

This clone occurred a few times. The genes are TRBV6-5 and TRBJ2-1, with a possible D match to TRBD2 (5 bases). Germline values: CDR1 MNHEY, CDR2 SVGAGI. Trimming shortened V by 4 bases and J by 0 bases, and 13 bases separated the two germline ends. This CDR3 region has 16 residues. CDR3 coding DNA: TGTGCCAGCAGTTTCGGACTGCGCAGCTCCTACAATGAGCAGTTCTTC. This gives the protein CASSFGLRSSYNEQFF.

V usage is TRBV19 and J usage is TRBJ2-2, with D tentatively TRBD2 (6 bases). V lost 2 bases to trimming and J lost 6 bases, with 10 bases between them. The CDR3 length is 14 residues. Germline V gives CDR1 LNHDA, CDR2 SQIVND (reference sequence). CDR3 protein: CASSINGGAGELFF. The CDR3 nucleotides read TGTGCCAGTAGTATAAATGGAGGGGCCGGGGAGCTGTTTTTT. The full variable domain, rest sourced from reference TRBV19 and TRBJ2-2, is DGGITQSPKYLFRKEGQNVTLSCEQNLNHDAMYWYRQDPGQGLRLIYYSQIVNDFQKGDIAEGYSVSREKKESFPLTVTSAQKNPTAFYLCASSINGGAGELFFGEGSRLTVL.

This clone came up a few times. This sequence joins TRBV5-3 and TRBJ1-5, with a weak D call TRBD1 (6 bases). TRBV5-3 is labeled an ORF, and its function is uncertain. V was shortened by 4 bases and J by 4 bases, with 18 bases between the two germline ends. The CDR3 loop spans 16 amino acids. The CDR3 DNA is TGTGCCAGAAGCCCCCCCGGACAGATGATAAATCAGCCCCAGCATTTT. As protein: CARSPPGQMINQPQHF.